Shown below are 13 T cell receptor beta chains from a single sample sequenced in a study of T cell responses to AZD1222 COVID-19 vaccine. Clones were read by immunoSEQ multiplex PCR, and TCRdb kept only the in-frame ones, dropping some. The sample consists of 150,000 to 200,000 clones, roughly 92% of them appearing once. The sequenced sample was peripheral blood, obtained on day 0 of AZD1222 vaccination. The receptors come from an adult in good health.

The genes are TRBV28 and TRBJ2-5; weak D call: TRBD2 (5 bases). The CDR3 extends over 13 amino acids. Germline CDR1 reads MDHEN; CDR2 reads SYDVKM. Trimming shortened V by 6 bases and J by 5 bases, and 13 bases separated the two germline ends. In DNA, the CDR3 is TGTGCCAGCAGGTACGGAGGACGGGAGACCCAGTACTTC. Translation gives CASRYGGRETQYF.

Regarding this clone: This same CDR3 is encoded by further DNA sequences in the sample. This chain connects TRBV19 to TRBJ2-1; D not resolved. Germline CDR1 and CDR2: LNHDA and SQIVND (reference sequence). The ends were cut back, 8 bases at V and 6 bases at J, with 8 bases in the middle. The CDR3 covers 11 residues. The CDR3 coding sequence is TGTGCCAGTTCCCTAGTCAATGAGCAGTTCTTC. It is translated as CASSLVNEQFF.

The sample holds one count of this clone. V usage is TRBV6-5 and J usage is TRBJ2-2; D ambiguous. The germline CDR1 and CDR2 sequences are MNHEY and SVGAGI. The CDR3 totals 13 residues. Trimming cost V 5 bases and J 1 base, with 5 bases left between them. Here the CDR3 reads CASSPRNTGELFF. The CDR3 DNA reads as TGTGCCAGCAGTCCAAGGAACACCGGGGAGCTGTTTTTT.

This clone came up once. Additional DNA sequences in this sample encode the identical CDR3. The chain is built from TRBV6-4 and TRBJ1-1, with D perhaps TRBD1 (5 bases). Trimming left V 0 bases short and J 1 base short, with 6 bases between. This CDR3 contains 14 residues. CDR1 MRHNA and CDR2 SNTAGT come from the germline V gene. The CDR3 DNA follows: TGTGCCAGCAGTGACTCAGGGGAGAACACTGAAGCTTTCTTT. This encodes CASSDSGENTEAFF.

The chain links TRBV19 to TRBJ1-1; D unresolved. The germline gives CDR1 LNHDA, CDR2 SQIVND (reference sequence). The CDR3 runs to 15 residues. Trimming removed 1 base from V and 4 bases from J, with 13 bases in between. The CDR3 sequence: CASSIGGRSGTEAFF. The CDR3, as DNA: TGTGCCAGTAGTATAGGCGGACGGTCGGGCACTGAAGCTTTCTTT.

The J gene is TRBJ2-2, the V gene TRBV28, with D uncertain. Trimming removed 5 bases at V and 7 bases at J, with 8 bases between. CDR1 is MDHEN and CDR2 is SYDVKM in the germline V gene. The CDR3 runs 12 residues. The CDR3 region has the DNA TGTGCCAGCAGTCCTGGGTACGGGGAGCTGTTTTTT. Translating it yields CASSPGYGELFF. Drawing the rest from reference TRBV28 and TRBJ2-2, the complete variable domain is DVKVTQSSRYLVKRTGEKVFLECVQDMDHENMFWYRQDPGLGLRLIYFSYDVKMKEKGDIPEGYSVSREKKERFSLILESASTNQTSMYLCASSPGYGELFFGEGSRLTVL.

The chain uses TRBV6-5 and TRBJ2-7; 8 bases align to TRBD2. The germline V gene encodes CDR1 MNHEY and CDR2 SVGAGI. V shed 4 bases, J shed 2 bases, and the junction held 7 bases outside the gene matches. The CDR3 is 15 amino acids. CDR3 in amino acids: CASSFSRAGAYEQYV. CDR3 sequence (DNA): TGTGCCAGCAGTTTTTCCCGAGCGGGGGCCTACGAGCAGTACGTC.

The chain is built from TRBV7-2 and TRBJ2-5; 8 bases line up with TRBD2. Per the germline V gene, CDR1 is SGHTA and CDR2 is FQGNSA. J was trimmed by 5 bases and V by 4 bases; bases with no gene match: 9. The CDR3 totals 15 residues. The CDR3 DNA reads as TGTGCCAGCAGCTGGCCCGGGACTAGAATGGAGACCCAGTACTTC. Translating gives CASSWPGTRMETQYF.

The chain is built from TRBV14 and TRBJ2-3; D is unresolved. This CDR3 is built from 14 residues. Trimming pared 3 bases from V and 5 bases from J, leaving 12 bases between. The germline CDR1 and CDR2 sequences are SGHDN and FVKESK. CDR3: CASSHLFNGDTQYF. CDR3 bases: TGTGCCAGCAGCCATCTCTTTAACGGAGATACGCAGTATTTT.

This chain uses TRBV20-1 with TRBJ2-1; D call uncertain. The germline CDR1 and CDR2 sequences are DFQATT and SNEGSKA (reference sequence). The CDR3 covers 12 residues. Trimming cost V 3 bases and J 7 bases, with 10 bases left between them. In nucleotides, the CDR3 is TGCAGTGCTAGTTACATTAGGAATGAGCAGTTCTTC. Its protein product is CSASYIRNEQFF.

The rearrangement joins TRBV19 to TRBJ1-1; a possible D gene is TRBD1 (5 bases). V lost 6 bases and J 5 bases, leaving 13 bases between the germline ends. The CDR3 length is 13 residues. CDR1 LNHDA and CDR2 SQIVND come from the germline V gene (reference sequence). The CDR3 nucleotides read TGTGCCAGTAGGGGGAAGGCAGGGACTGAAGCTTTCTTT. It is translated as CASRGKAGTEAFF. The complete variable domain, with remaining parts taken from reference TRBV19 and TRBJ1-1, reads DGGITQSPKYLFRKEGQNVTLSCEQNLNHDAMYWYRQDPGQGLRLIYYSQIVNDFQKGDIAEGYSVSREKKESFPLTVTSAQKNPTAFYLCASRGKAGTEAFFGQGTRLTVV.

The V and J genes are TRBV5-8 and TRBJ1-1, with D perhaps matching TRBD1 (5 bases). The CDR3 covers 17 residues. Germline assignment: CDR1 SGHTS and CDR2 YDEGEE. The V end was cut by 3 bases, the J end by 1 base, with 19 bases between. The DNA for the CDR3 is TGTGCCAGCAGCTCTAAGGGAAGGGGACTCGAGAACACTGAAGCTTTCTTT. Protein: CASSSKGRGLENTEAFF.

V is TRBV24-1 and J is TRBJ2-3; 7 nucleotides agree with TRBD1. CDR3 length equals 16 residues. CDR1 and CDR2 from the germline V gene are KGHDR and SFDVKD. V shed 3 bases, J shed 0 bases, and the junction held 5 bases outside the gene matches. CDR3 amino acids: CATSDGQETSTDTQYF. The DNA of the CDR3 is TGTGCCACCAGTGATGGACAGGAAACTAGCACAGATACGCAGTATTTT.